This T cell receptor (beta chain) was sequenced during a study of blood T cells in healthy people across ages. A second about 7 to 11 cycle PCR used barcoded and J-beta primers. MiXCR was run by TCRdb on the 5' RACE reads, yielding one entry per CDR3 protein. Among 730,000 or so distinct CDR3 sequences listed, around two fifths were seen once. Donors ranged from 6 to 90 years old and were healthy Caucasians in Russia. Sequenced sample: blood. The TCR comes from a man older than 75 in good health.

CDR3 loop: CAISPGLISGANVLTF. The CDR3 region has the DNA TGTGCCATCAGTCCGGGACTGATCTCTGGGGCCAACGTCCTGACTTTC. The gene calls are TRBV10-3 and TRBJ2-6, with a possible D match to TRBD2 (6 bases). Looked up from germline, CDR1 is ENHRY and CDR2 is SYGVKD. The CDR3 length is 16 residues. The V end was cut by 5 bases, the J end by 0 bases, with 11 bases between.